The 3 T cell receptor beta chains below come from one sample, sequenced in a study of Ad26.COV2.S vaccination and SARS-CoV-2 variants. Assay used: immunoSEQ multiplex PCR; TCRdb lists only in-frame clones, some missing. The sample yields roughly 380,000 clones, more than 75% seen once. Described treatment: 15 to 20 received Ad26.COV2.S at low or high dose, single or two shots; 5 received placebo; per-sample allocation not given. Following the first vaccine or placebo injection, samples were taken on day 63. Specimen: peripheral blood, collected in a trial of Ad26.COV2.S vaccine versus placebo. The receptor source for this set is a person between 18 and 65 years old who received the Ad26.COV2.S COVID-19 vaccine or a placebo.

The chain carries TRBV19 and TRBJ1-2, with D perhaps matching TRBD1 (5 bases). Trimming removed 11 bases at V and 7 bases at J, with 14 bases between. CDR1 is LNHDA and CDR2 is SQIVND in the germline V gene (reference sequence). The CDR3 is 11 amino acids. CDR3 DNA sequence: TGTGCCGGACAAGAGAGTCCTGGCTACACCTTC. Translated: CAGQESPGYTF.

The chain has TRBV4-1 and TRBJ1-4; 8 nucleotides agree with TRBD1. The V gene end was trimmed by 6 bases and the J gene end by 4 bases; junction bases not matched to a gene: 13. This CDR3 spans 17 amino acids. CDR1 is MGHRA, CDR2 YSYEKL, per germline. The chain's CDR3 is CASSGPGGWGVNEKLFF. The CDR3 bases are TGCGCCAGCAGTGGTCCAGGGGGCTGGGGAGTTAATGAAAAACTGTTTTTT.

The V and J genes are TRBV9 and TRBJ1-2, with D possibly being TRBD1 (6 bases). V lost 7 bases, J lost 7 bases, and 14 bases lay in between. CDR1 and CDR2 from the germline V gene are SGDLS and YYNGEE. The CDR3 contains 12 residues. The CDR3 nucleotides read TGTGCCAGCTCCCCCAGGGGAGGTGGCTACACCTTC. Protein sequence: CASSPRGGGYTF. The full variable domain, its missing parts supplied by reference TRBV9 and TRBJ1-2, is DSGVTQTPKHLITATGQRVTLRCSPRSGDLSVYWYQQSLDQGLQFLIQYYNGEERAKGNILERFSAQQFPDLHSELNLSSLELGDSALYFCASSPRGGGYTFGSGTRLTVV.